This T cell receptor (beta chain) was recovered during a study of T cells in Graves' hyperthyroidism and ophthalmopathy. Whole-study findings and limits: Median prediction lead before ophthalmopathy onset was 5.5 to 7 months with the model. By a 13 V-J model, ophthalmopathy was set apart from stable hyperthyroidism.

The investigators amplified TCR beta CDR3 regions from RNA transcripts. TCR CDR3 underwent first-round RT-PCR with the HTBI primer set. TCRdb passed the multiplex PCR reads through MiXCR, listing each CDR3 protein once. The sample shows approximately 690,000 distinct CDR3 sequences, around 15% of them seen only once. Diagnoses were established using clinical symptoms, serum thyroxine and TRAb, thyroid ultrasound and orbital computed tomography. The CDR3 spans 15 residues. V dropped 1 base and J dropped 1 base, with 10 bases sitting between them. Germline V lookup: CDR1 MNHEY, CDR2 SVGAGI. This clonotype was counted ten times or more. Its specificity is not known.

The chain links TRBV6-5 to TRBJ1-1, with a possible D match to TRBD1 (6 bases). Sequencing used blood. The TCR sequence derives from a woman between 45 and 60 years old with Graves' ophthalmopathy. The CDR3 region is CASSYWGAWNTEAFF. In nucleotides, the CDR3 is TGTGCCAGCAGTTACTGGGGGGCCTGGAACACTGAAGCTTTCTTT.